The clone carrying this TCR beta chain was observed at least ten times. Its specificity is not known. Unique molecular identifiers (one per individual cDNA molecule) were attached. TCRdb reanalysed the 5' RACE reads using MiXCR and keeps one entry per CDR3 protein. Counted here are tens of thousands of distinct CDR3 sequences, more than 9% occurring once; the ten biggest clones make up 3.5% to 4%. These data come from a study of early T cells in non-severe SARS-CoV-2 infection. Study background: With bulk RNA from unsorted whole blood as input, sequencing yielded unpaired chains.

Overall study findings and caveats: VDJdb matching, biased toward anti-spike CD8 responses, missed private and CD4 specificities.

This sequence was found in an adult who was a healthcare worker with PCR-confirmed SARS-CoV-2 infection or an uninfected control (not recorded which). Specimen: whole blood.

The CDR3 here is CASSLTESYEQYF. For the CDR3, the DNA is TGTGCCAGCAGCTTGACTGAGTCCTACGAGCAGTACTTC. The chain links TRBV11-1 to TRBJ2-7; D remains unclear. Per germline, CDR1 SGHAT and CDR2 FQDESV (reference sequence). There are 13 residues in the CDR3. Trimming pared 3 bases from V and 1 base from J, leaving 7 bases between.